A selection of T cell receptor beta chains follows, all from one sample in a study of blood T cell repertoires in COVID-19. The assay was immunoSEQ multiplex PCR, and TCRdb's table has in-frame clones only and misses some. The sample has hundreds of thousands of clones, 88% seen once. The sample comprised peripheral blood. The origin of the receptors is a woman aged 40 to 50 who had recovered from COVID-19. The CDR3 runs from the conserved cysteine through the conserved F or W. D genes are given only for firm matches. Only part of the rows carry a size: once, few, many, or a class if the clone is expanded.

TRBD2,NA,TRBV11-3,TRBJ2-2,CASSLRSGQNTGELFF,TGTGCCAGCAGCTTACGTAGCGGGCAGAACACCGGGGAGCTGTTTTTT
NA,NA,TRBV11-2,TRBJ1-4,CASSLAGARGKLFF,TGTGCCAGCAGCTTGGCGGGGGCGCGGGGAAAACTGTTTTTT
NA,NA,TRBV28,TRBJ1-2,CASSSPTPNYGYTF,TGTGCCAGCAGTTCCCCGACACCTAACTATGGCTACACCTTC
NA,NA,TRBV5-1,TRBJ1-1,CASSLAGVTEAFF,TGCGCCAGCAGCTTGGCGGGGGTCACTGAAGCTTTCTTT
NA,NA,TRBV24-1,TRBJ1-2,CATSMRDYGYTF,TGTGCCACCAGTATGCGGGACTATGGCTACACCTTC
TRBD1,NA,TRBV2,TRBJ2-5,CASSEEGTGGAVTQYF,TGTGCCAGCAGTGAAGAAGGGACAGGGGGGGCGGTGACCCAGTACTTC
NA,NA,TRBV21-1,TRBJ2-2,CASRHLQGLVTGELFF,TGTGCCAGCAGGCATTTACAGGGTTTGGTCACCGGGGAGCTGTTTTTT
NA,NA,TRBV30,TRBJ1-5,CAWGAGQTNQPQHF,TGTGCCTGGGGGGCCGGCCAGACAAATCAGCCCCAGCATTTT
NA,NA,TRBV21-1,TRBJ2-7,CASSKVGGPSYEQYF,TGTGCCAGCAGCAAAGTGGGAGGCCCCTCCTACGAGCAGTACTTC
TRBD2,NA,TRBV6-2/TRBV6-3,TRBJ2-3,CASSPDRAGGTDTQYF,TGTGCCAGCAGCCCCGATCGGGCGGGAGGCACAGATACGCAGTATTTT
TRBD1,NA,TRBV27,TRBJ2-3,CASSPGTGKWSDTQYF,TGTGCCAGCAGTCCCGGGACAGGAAAATGGTCAGATACGCAGTATTTT
TRBD2,NA,TRBV19,TRBJ2-7,CASSDTSGRYEQYF,TGTGCCAGTAGTGACACTAGCGGGAGGTACGAGCAGTACTTC
TRBD1,NA,TRBV7-9,TRBJ1-2,CASSSGTGVGYGYTF,TGTGCCAGCAGCTCCGGGACAGGGGTAGGGTATGGCTACACCTTC
NA,NA,TRBV5-4,TRBJ2-3,CASSLPGEQGTQYF,TGTGCCAGCAGCTTGCCGGGGGAGCAGGGTACGCAGTATTTT
TRBD2,NA,TRBV9,TRBJ2-1,CASSTTSGWYNEQFF,TGTGCCAGCAGCACCACTAGCGGGTGGTACAATGAGCAGTTCTTC
TRBD1,NA,TRBV4-1,TRBJ2-2,CASSPRDRGTGELFF,TGCGCCAGCAGCCCCCGAGACAGGGGTACCGGGGAGCTGTTTTTT
NA,few,TRBV7-9,TRBJ2-2,CASSLVRTGELFF,TGTGCCAGCAGCTTAGTGCGTACCGGGGAGCTGTTTTTT
NA,NA,TRBV2,TRBJ2-1,CASSESWASQFF,TGTGCCAGCAGTGAAAGTTGGGCCAGTCAGTTCTTC
NA,NA,TRBV11-2,TRBJ1-2,CASSLAAPWAPGVGYTF,TGTGCCAGCAGCTTAGCCGCCCCCTGGGCCCCGGGGGTGGGTTACACCTTC
TRBD2,NA,TRBV9,TRBJ2-7,CASSVGGRGDEQYF,TGTGCCAGCAGCGTGGGCGGGAGGGGAGACGAGCAGTACTTC
NA,NA,TRBV24-1,TRBJ1-6,CATSDLGVTPSRSPLHF,TGTGCCACCAGTGATTTGGGTGTCACCCCGTCGCGGTCACCCCTCCACTTT
NA,NA,TRBV3-1/TRBV3-2,TRBJ2-2,CASSAGGVNTGELFF,TGTGCCAGCAGCGCCGGAGGGGTCAACACCGGGGAGCTGTTTTTT
TRBD1,NA,TRBV24-1,TRBJ1-2,CATSATGPGYGYTF,TGTGCCACCAGTGCGACAGGGCCTGGCTATGGCTACACCTTC
NA,NA,TRBV10-2,TRBJ1-3,CASRPVTGGNTIYF,TGCGCCAGCAGGCCCGTTACAGGTGGAAACACCATATATTTT
TRBD1,NA,TRBV27,TRBJ1-4,CASSLARDRANEKLFF,TGTGCCAGCAGTTTGGCCAGGGACAGGGCTAATGAAAAACTGTTTTTT
TRBD1,NA,TRBV28,TRBJ1-2,CASSPWDRGRWGGYTF,TGTGCCAGCAGTCCATGGGACAGGGGGCGATGGGGTGGCTACACCTTC
NA,once,TRBV2,TRBJ1-1,CASSEAGGGPNTEAFF,TGTGCCAGCAGTGAAGCGGGAGGGGGGCCGAACACTGAAGCTTTCTTT
TRBD2,NA,TRBV7-2,TRBJ2-3,CASSLARMGGGDTQYF,TGTGCCAGCAGCTTAGCGAGGATGGGGGGGGGAGATACGCAGTATTTT
NA,many,TRBV2,TRBJ2-4,CASSLGGIQYF,TGTGCCAGCAGCCTCGGTGGCATTCAGTACTTC
NA,NA,TRBV5-8,TRBJ1-2,CASSLVLGADLANYGYTF,TGTGCCAGCAGCTTGGTTTTGGGGGCTGACCTAGCTAACTATGGCTACACCTTC
TRBD2,NA,TRBV7-3,TRBJ2-6,CASAAAGGAGANVLTF,TGTGCCAGCGCCGCGGCGGGAGGGGCCGGGGCCAACGTCCTGACTTTC
TRBD1,NA,TRBV30,TRBJ1-5,CAWSVTGASINQPQHF,TGTGCCTGGAGTGTAACAGGGGCCTCCATAAATCAGCCCCAGCATTTT
TRBD1,few,TRBV19,TRBJ2-7,CASSIGGQGGYEQYF,TGTGCCAGTAGTATAGGGGGACAGGGGGGCTACGAGCAGTACTTC
TRBD1,NA,TRBV24-1,TRBJ1-1,CATSDRTGGNTEAFF,TGTGCCACCAGTGACCGGACAGGGGGTAACACTGAAGCTTTCTTT
NA,few,TRBV4-2,TRBJ1-2,CASRTAGVRYGYTF,TGTGCCAGCAGAACGGCGGGGGTTCGATATGGCTACACCTTC
NA,NA,TRBV11-3,TRBJ2-1,CASSLGWGGTGSYNEQFF,TGTGCCAGCAGCTTAGGGTGGGGCGGTACGGGCTCCTACAATGAGCAGTTCTTC
TRBD2,few,TRBV11-2,TRBJ2-3,CASGYRSTSGGDTQYF,TGTGCCAGCGGCTACCGATCGACTAGCGGAGGGGATACGCAGTATTTT
TRBD1,NA,TRBV5-1,TRBJ2-7,CASREGALYEQYF,TGCGCCAGCAGAGAGGGGGCCCTCTACGAGCAGTACTTC
TRBD2,NA,TRBV27,TRBJ2-5,CASSWGGGETQYF,TGTGCCAGCAGTTGGGGGGGAGGAGAGACCCAGTACTTC
TRBD1,NA,TRBV3-1/TRBV3-2,TRBJ1-4,CASSQGFGQGSEKLFF,TGTGCCAGCAGCCAAGGTTTCGGACAGGGGTCCGAAAAACTGTTTTTT
NA,NA,TRBV6-5,TRBJ2-6,CASRGGGANVLTF,TGTGCCAGCAGGGGAGGCGGGGCCAACGTCCTGACTTTC